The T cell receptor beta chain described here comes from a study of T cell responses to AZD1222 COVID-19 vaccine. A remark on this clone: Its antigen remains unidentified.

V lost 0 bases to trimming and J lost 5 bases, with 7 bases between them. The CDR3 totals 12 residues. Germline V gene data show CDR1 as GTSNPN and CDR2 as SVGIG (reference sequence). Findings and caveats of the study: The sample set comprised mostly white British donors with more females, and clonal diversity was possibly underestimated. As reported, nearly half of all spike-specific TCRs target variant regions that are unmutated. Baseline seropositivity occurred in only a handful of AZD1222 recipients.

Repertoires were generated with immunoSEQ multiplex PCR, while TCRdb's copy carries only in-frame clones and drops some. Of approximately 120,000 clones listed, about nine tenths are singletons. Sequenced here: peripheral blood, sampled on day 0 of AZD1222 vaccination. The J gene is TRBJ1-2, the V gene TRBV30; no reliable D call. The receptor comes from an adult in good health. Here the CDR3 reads CAWSVPWYGYTF. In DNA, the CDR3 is TGTGCCTGGAGTGTACCCTGGTATGGCTACACCTTC.